This T cell receptor (beta chain) was profiled in a study of shared clonotypes between healthy human individuals. Genomic DNA of each subset was evenly split across several immunoSEQ plates. TCRdb's table, derived via immunoSEQ multiplex PCR, lists solely in-frame clones and lacks some. The sample comprises about 92,000 clones, 60% to 75% of which are singletons, and about 50% rests with the top ten. The V and J ends lost 5 bases and 1 base, in that order; junction bases with no gene match: 11. Germline V CDR1 and CDR2: MNHEY, SMNVEV (reference sequence). CDR3 length: 16 amino acids. Input material: memory CD8+ T cells sorted from blood. Regarding subset: CD45RO+ cells pooled with CCR7-negative TemRA cells. J is TRBJ2-7 and V is TRBV27; the match to TRBD2 covers 7 bases. The TCR was taken from a man younger than 40 in good health. The CDR3 region is CASSPSAGAESYEQYF. As DNA, the CDR3 is TGTGCCAGCAGTCCCTCTGCGGGAGCGGAATCCTACGAGCAGTACTTC.